These 26 T cell receptor beta chains were sequenced from one sample in a study of cytomegalovirus exposure and HLA in healthy donors. In the PCR, 60 Vbeta and 13 Jbeta primers were used. The method was immunoSEQ multiplex PCR; TCRdb's version includes in-frame clones alone and lacks a portion of them. The repertoire holds around 120,000 clones, with 65% to 85% as singletons. Sequencing input: PBMCs. These receptor sequences come from a boy aged 5-17 years in good health and CMV-seronegative.

The chain is built from TRBV29-1 and TRBJ2-1, with 9 bases fitting TRBD1. This CDR3 has 18 residues. Germline CDR1 and CDR2: SQVTM and ANQGSEA. V shed 2 bases, J shed 5 bases, and the junction held 16 bases outside the gene matches. The CDR3, as DNA: TGCAGCGTTGAACGCCCCTACCGGGACAGGGCATTCGACAATGAGCAGTTCTTC. It specifies CSVERPYRDRAFDNEQFF.

The chain joins TRBV2 to TRBJ1-2; the D is unclear. CDR1 and CDR2 (germline): SNHLY, FYNNEI. The CDR3 has 13 residues. V lost 3 bases and J 7 bases, leaving 12 bases between the germline ends. The CDR3 spells CASSEEVLGGYTF. DNA for the CDR3: TGTGCCAGCAGTGAGGAGGTCTTGGGTGGCTACACCTTC.

V usage is TRBV29-1 and J usage is TRBJ2-1, with a tentative D call TRBD2 (5 bases). The CDR3 contains 15 residues. CDR1 and CDR2 (germline): SQVTM, ANQGSEA. Trimming took 7 bases from V and 2 from J, leaving 18 bases between them. CDR3 DNA: TGCAGCGCTAGAGGACTGGAAGACACCTACAATGAGCAGTTCTTC. This codes for CSARGLEDTYNEQFF.

The V gene is TRBV9, the J gene TRBJ2-1, with a possible D match to TRBD2 (6 bases). V dropped 0 bases and J dropped 4 bases, with 11 bases sitting between them. This CDR3 has 15 residues. Germline V CDR1 and CDR2: SGDLS, YYNGEE. The CDR3 sequence is CASSVAGLRYNEQFF. In DNA, the CDR3 is TGTGCCAGCAGCGTAGCGGGACTGAGGTACAATGAGCAGTTCTTC.

J is TRBJ2-7 and V is TRBV30; possibly TRBD2 for D (5 bases). This CDR3 is built from 14 residues. CDR1 and CDR2 from the germline V gene are GTSNPN and SVGIG (reference sequence). V lost 5 bases to trimming and J lost 1 base, with 15 bases between them. CDR3 region: CAWREKGRSYEQYF. CDR3 in DNA: TGTGCCTGGCGGGAAAAGGGTAGGTCCTACGAGCAGTACTTC.

This chain joins TRBV11-3 and TRBJ2-7; 7 bases agree with TRBD1. V lost 4 bases, J lost 6 bases, and 6 bases stayed unmatched. Germline V gene lookup returns CDR1 SGHNT and CDR2 YENEEA. The CDR3 covers 13 residues. In DNA form, the CDR3 reads TGTGCCAGCAGCTCGTGGACAGGCGGCGAGCAGTACTTC. This translates into CASSSWTGGEQYF.

This CDR3 reads CASNYRAGYNEQFF. CDR3 nucleotide sequence: TGTGCCAGCAACTACAGGGCTGGGTACAATGAGCAGTTCTTC. The V and J genes are TRBV7-2 and TRBJ2-1; D possibly corresponds to TRBD1 (6 bases). The germline CDR1 and CDR2 sequences are SGHTA and FQGNSA. The CDR3 spans 14 residues. Trimming stripped 7 bases from V and 4 bases from J, with 14 bases between.

The CDR3 nucleotides read TGTGCCAGCAGTTCTCCACAAGGGGGTAGGAATGAGCAGTTCTTC. Protein sequence: CASSSPQGGRNEQFF. The chain combines TRBV6-5 with TRBJ2-1; tentative D call: TRBD1 (6 bases). Trimming stripped 4 bases from V and 7 bases from J, with 17 bases between. CDR1 and CDR2 from the germline V gene are MNHEY and SVGAGI. CDR3 length: 15 amino acids.

The chain carries TRBV5-5 and TRBJ1-1; D is perhaps TRBD1 (6 bases). The CDR3 covers 15 residues. V gave up 4 bases and J gave up 2 bases, with 15 bases separating them. Germline CDR1 and CDR2: SGHKS and YYEKEE (reference sequence). The CDR3 bases are TGTGCCAGCAGCCCAGACTCAGGGGTTAACACTGAAGCTTTCTTT. Encoded protein: CASSPDSGVNTEAFF.

This chain links TRBV10-3 with TRBJ2-1; D not resolved. The CDR3 has 15 residues. In germline, CDR1 is ENHRY, CDR2 SYGVKD. V lost 4 bases and J 0 bases, leaving 10 bases between the germline ends. The CDR3 coding sequence is TGTGCCATCAGTGGACACGCGAGCTCCTACAATGAGCAGTTCTTC. Protein: CAISGHASSYNEQFF.

J is TRBJ1-1 and V is TRBV27, with 8 nucleotides matching TRBD1. V dropped 5 bases and J dropped 1; count of bases not matched to a gene: 15. The CDR3 is 18 amino acids. Germline V gene data show CDR1 as MNHEY and CDR2 as SMNVEV (reference sequence). The CDR3, as DNA: TGTGCCAGCAGTAACACAAACGCAGGGGGCGCGGGGAACACTGAAGCTTTCTTT. Encoded protein: CASSNTNAGGAGNTEAFF.

The rearrangement uses TRBV6-5 and TRBJ2-1; no definite D call. Between the trimmed V and J ends, which lost 6 bases and 8 bases, there was a span of 8 bases. CDR3 length: 11 amino acids. CDR1 is MNHEY and CDR2 is SVGAGI in the germline V gene. In DNA, the CDR3 is TGTGCCAGCAGAAGCATAGATGAGCAGTTCTTC. Translating it yields CASRSIDEQFF.

The chain carries TRBV11-3 and TRBJ2-1; maybe TRBD1 (6 bases). CDR1 and CDR2 from the germline V gene are SGHNT and YENEEA. CDR3 size: 17 residues. The V and J ends lost 2 bases and 4 bases respectively, with 18 bases between them. Here the CDR3 reads CASSLRIQGFGYNEQFF. In nucleotides, the CDR3 is TGTGCCAGCAGCTTACGGATACAGGGATTTGGATACAATGAGCAGTTCTTC.

In nucleotides, the CDR3 is TGTGCCAGCTCACCAACGGGACAGGGGAACACAGATACGCAGTATTTT. It yields the protein CASSPTGQGNTDTQYF. The V call is TRBV18, the J call TRBJ2-3; TRBD1 matches 10 bases. This CDR3 spans 16 amino acids. V was clipped by 2 bases and J by 2 bases; unmatched bases: 4. Germline V gives CDR1 KGHSH, CDR2 LQKENI.

J is TRBJ2-2 and V is TRBV25-1, with D perhaps matching TRBD1 (6 bases). V gave up 3 bases and J gave up 2 bases, with 10 bases separating them. The length of the CDR3 is 15 residues. Germline values: CDR1 MGHDK, CDR2 SYGVNS. The CDR3 nucleotides read TGTGCCAGCAGTGACGGGACAAGAAACACCGGGGAGCTGTTTTTT. This encodes CASSDGTRNTGELFF.

The sample holds a few counts of this clone. The genes are TRBV27 and TRBJ1-5; D is unclear. The CDR3 spans 13 residues. Germline-derived CDR1 and CDR2 are MNHEY and SMNVEV (reference sequence). V dropped 3 bases and J dropped 3 bases, with 6 bases sitting between them. The CDR3 spells CASSFSVNQPQHF. In DNA form, the CDR3 reads TGTGCCAGCAGTTTCAGTGTCAATCAGCCCCAGCATTTT.

V and J are TRBV30 and TRBJ2-5; 7 positions agree with TRBD2. Trimming removed 3 bases from V and 0 bases from J; junction bases left unmatched: 4. The CDR3 totals 14 residues. The germline V gene has CDR1 GTSNPN and CDR2 SVGIG (reference sequence). In nucleotides, the CDR3 is TGTGCCTGGAGCCTCCTAGCGGACCAAGAGACCCAGTACTTC. It specifies CAWSLLADQETQYF.

The chain is built from TRBV30 and TRBJ2-2, with 7 bases fitting TRBD1. Unmatched junction bases numbered 14, after V lost 3 bases and J lost 7 bases. Germline V lookup: CDR1 GTSNPN, CDR2 SVGIG (reference sequence). The CDR3 has 16 residues. This CDR3 is CAWSSPGQLRSGELFF. The DNA of the CDR3 is TGTGCCTGGAGCAGTCCGGGACAGTTGAGGAGCGGGGAGCTGTTTTTT. Complete variable domain (other parts from reference TRBV30 and TRBJ2-2): SQTIHQWPATLVQPVGSPLSLECTVEGTSNPNLYWYRQAAGRGLQLLFYSVGIGQISSEVPQNLSASRPQDRQFILSSKKLLLSDSGFYLCAWSSPGQLRSGELFFGEGSRLTVL.

The chain carries TRBV5-1 and TRBJ1-2, with 9 positions matching TRBD1. V gave up 5 bases and J gave up 7 bases; unmatched junction bases: 9. This CDR3 has 14 residues. The germline CDR1 and CDR2 sequences are SGHRS and YFSETQ. CDR3 loop: CASSPPDRGAGYTF. The DNA of the CDR3 is TGCGCCAGCAGTCCCCCGGACAGGGGAGCTGGCTACACCTTC. The variable domain in full, with the rest retrieved from reference TRBV5-1 and TRBJ1-2, is KAGVTQTPRYLIKTRGQQVTLSCSPISGHRSVSWYQQTPGQGLQFLFEYFSETQRNKGNFPGRFSGRQFSNSRSEMNVSTLELGDSALYLCASSPPDRGAGYTFGSGTRLTVV.

V usage is TRBV4-1 and J usage is TRBJ2-7; D ambiguous. The CDR3 extends over 13 amino acids. V gave up 0 bases and J gave up 3 bases, with 6 bases separating them. The germline CDR1 and CDR2 sequences are MGHRA and YSYEKL. CDR3 bases: TGCGCCAGCAGCCAAGATCCAAACTACGAGCAGTACTTC. It translates to CASSQDPNYEQYF.

The CDR3 coding sequence is TGTGCCAGTCAGACAGGGGTCTCCACTGAAGCTTTCTTT. This encodes CASQTGVSTEAFF. The chain couples TRBV2 to TRBJ1-1; 8 nucleotides agree with TRBD1. Trimming took 9 bases from V and 4 from J; bases not matched to a gene: 7. The CDR3 runs to 13 residues. Germline CDR1 is SNHLY and CDR2 is FYNNEI.

This clone was seen a single time. The rearrangement links TRBV2 to TRBJ2-7; no definite D call. Looked up from germline, CDR1 is SNHLY and CDR2 is FYNNEI. Trimming pared 6 bases from V and 0 bases from J, leaving 9 bases between. This CDR3 is built from 13 residues. The chain's CDR3 is CASRTSGSYEQYF. For the CDR3, the DNA is TGTGCCAGCAGGACCTCAGGCTCCTACGAGCAGTACTTC.

The rearrangement joins TRBV25-1 to TRBJ1-4; a weak D match, TRBD1 (5 bases). With 1 base removed from V and 5 bases from J, the gap between germline ends came to 17 bases. The CDR3 spans 17 residues. Germline-derived CDR1 and CDR2 are MGHDK and SYGVNS. The CDR3 DNA reads as TGTGCCAGCAGTGAATTTGGGGCAGGGCGCCAAAATGAAAAACTGTTTTTT. Translating it yields CASSEFGAGRQNEKLFF.

The chain uses TRBV19 and TRBJ1-1; D is unresolved. Germline V gene data show CDR1 as LNHDA and CDR2 as SQIVND (reference sequence). The CDR3 is 12 residues long. V lost 3 bases, J lost 6 bases, and 8 bases lay in between. The CDR3: CASSMEGAEAFF. In DNA, the CDR3 is TGTGCCAGTAGTATGGAGGGAGCTGAAGCTTTCTTT.

V gene TRBV25-1 combines with J gene TRBJ2-3; D possibly corresponds to TRBD2 (7 bases). Germline CDR1 reads MGHDK; CDR2 reads SYGVNS. Trimming left V 3 bases short and J 5 bases short, with 18 bases between. The CDR3 is 16 amino acids. CDR3 DNA sequence: TGTGCCAGCAGTGATACGGGGGAGGGCAGGGGAGATACGCAGTATTTT. Its protein product is CASSDTGEGRGDTQYF.

The chain carries TRBV7-2 and TRBJ2-5; D possibly corresponds to TRBD1 (7 bases). Germline CDR1 SGHTA, CDR2 FQGNSA. Trimming pared 6 bases from V and 1 base from J, leaving 18 bases between. The CDR3 sequence is 16 residues long. The CDR3 DNA follows: TGTGCCAGCAGTTCCAGGGGGTGGGGGGTCCAAGAGACCCAGTACTTC. Translated, it gives CASSSRGWGVQETQYF.